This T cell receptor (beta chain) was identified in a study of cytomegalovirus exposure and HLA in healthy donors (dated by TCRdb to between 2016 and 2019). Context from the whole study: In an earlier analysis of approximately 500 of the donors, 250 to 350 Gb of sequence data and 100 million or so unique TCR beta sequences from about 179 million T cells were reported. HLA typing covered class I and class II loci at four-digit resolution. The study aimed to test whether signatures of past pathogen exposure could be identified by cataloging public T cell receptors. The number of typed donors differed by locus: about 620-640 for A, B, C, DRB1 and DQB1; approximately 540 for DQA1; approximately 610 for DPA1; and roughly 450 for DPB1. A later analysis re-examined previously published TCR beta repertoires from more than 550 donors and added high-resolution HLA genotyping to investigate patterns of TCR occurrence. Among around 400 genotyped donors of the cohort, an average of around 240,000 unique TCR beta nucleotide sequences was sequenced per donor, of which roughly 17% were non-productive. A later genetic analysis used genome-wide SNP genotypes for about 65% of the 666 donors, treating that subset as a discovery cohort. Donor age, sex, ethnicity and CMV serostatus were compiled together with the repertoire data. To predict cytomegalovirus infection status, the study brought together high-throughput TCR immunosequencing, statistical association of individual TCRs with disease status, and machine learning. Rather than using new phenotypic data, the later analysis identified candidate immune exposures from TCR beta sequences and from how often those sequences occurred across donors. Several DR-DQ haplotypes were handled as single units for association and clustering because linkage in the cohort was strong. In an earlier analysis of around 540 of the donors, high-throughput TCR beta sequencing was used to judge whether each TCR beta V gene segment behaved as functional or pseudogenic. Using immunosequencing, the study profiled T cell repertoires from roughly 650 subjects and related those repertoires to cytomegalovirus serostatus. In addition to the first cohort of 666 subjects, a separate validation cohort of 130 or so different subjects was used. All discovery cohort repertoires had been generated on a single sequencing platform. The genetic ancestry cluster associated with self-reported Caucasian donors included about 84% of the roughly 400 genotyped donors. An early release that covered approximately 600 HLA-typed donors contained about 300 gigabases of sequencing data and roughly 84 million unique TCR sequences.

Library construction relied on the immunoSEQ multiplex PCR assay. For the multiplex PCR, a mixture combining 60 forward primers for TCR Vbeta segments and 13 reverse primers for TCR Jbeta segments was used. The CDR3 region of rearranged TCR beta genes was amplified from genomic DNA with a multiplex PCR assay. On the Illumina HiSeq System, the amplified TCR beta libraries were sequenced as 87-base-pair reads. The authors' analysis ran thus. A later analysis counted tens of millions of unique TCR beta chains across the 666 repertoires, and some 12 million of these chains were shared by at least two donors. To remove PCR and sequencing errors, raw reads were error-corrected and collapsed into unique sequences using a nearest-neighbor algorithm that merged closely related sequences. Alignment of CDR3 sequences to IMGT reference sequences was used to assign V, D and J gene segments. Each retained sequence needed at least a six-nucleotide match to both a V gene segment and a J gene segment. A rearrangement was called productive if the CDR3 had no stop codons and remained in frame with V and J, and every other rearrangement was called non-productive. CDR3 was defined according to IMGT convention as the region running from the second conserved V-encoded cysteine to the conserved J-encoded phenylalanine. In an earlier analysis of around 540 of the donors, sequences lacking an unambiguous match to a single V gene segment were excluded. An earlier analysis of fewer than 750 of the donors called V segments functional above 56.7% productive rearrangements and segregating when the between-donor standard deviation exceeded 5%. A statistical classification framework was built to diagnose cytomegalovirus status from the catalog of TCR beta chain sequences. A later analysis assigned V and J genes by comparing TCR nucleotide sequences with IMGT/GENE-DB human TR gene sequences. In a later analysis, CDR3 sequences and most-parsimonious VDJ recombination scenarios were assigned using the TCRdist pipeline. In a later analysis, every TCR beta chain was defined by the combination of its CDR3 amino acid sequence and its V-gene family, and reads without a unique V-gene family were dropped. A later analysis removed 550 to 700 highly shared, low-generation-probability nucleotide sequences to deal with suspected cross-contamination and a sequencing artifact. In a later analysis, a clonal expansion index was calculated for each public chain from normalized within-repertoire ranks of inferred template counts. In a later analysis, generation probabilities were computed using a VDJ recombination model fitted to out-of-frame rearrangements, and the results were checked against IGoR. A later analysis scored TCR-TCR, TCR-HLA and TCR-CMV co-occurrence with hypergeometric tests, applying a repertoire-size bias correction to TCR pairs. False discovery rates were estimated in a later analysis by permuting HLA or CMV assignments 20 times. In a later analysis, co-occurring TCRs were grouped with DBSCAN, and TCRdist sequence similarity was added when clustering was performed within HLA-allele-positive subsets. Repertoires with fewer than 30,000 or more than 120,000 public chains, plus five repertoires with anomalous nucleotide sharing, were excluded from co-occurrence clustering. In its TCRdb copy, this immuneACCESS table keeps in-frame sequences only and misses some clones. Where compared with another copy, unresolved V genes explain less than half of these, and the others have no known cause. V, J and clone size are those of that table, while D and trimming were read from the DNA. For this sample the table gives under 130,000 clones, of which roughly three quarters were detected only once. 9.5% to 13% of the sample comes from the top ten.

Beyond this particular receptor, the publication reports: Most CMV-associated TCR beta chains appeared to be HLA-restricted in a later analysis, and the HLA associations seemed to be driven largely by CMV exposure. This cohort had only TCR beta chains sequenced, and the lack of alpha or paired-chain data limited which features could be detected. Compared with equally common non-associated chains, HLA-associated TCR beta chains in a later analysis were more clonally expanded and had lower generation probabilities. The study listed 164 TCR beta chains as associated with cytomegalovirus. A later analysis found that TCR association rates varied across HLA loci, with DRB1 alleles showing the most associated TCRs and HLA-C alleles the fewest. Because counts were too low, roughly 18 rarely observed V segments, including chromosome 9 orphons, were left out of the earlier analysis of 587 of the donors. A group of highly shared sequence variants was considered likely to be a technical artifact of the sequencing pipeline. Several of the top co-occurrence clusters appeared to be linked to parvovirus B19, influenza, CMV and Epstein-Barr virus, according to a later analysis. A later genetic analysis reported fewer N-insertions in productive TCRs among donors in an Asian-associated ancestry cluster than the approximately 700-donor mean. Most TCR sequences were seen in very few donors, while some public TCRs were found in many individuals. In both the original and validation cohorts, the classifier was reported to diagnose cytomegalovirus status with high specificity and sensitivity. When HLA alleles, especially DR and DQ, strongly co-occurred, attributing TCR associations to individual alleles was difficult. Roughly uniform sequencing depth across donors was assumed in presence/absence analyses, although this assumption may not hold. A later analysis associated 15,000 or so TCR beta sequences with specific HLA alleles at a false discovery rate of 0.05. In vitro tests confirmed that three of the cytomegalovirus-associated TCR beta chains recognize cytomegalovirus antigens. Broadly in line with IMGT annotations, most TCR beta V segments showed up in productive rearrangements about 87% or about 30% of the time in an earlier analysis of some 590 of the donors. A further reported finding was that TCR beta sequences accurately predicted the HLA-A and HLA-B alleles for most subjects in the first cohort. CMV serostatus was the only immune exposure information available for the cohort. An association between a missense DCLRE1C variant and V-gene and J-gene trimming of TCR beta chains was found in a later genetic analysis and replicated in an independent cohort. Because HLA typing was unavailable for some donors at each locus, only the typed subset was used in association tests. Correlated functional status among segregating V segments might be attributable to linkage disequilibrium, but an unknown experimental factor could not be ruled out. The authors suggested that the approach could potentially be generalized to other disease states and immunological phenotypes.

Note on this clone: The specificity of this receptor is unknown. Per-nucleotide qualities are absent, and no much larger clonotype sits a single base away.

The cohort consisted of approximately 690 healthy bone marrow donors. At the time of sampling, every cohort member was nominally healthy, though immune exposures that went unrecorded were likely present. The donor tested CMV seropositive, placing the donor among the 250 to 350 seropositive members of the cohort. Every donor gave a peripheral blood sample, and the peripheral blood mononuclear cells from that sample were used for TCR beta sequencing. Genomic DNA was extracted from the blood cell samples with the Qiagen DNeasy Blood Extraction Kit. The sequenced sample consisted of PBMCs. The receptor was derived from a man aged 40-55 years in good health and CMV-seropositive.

The DNA reads TGCGCCAGCAGCTACGATTGGACAGGTCCCTACGAGCAGTACTTC. This codes for CASSYDWTGPYEQYF. The chain uses TRBV5-1 and TRBJ2-7, and TRBD1 matches 7 of the central bases. The V end gives up 3 bases and the J end 2 bases, leaving 8 bases in the junction not matched to a gene. CDR1 and CDR2, looked up from the germline V gene, are SGHRS and YFSETQ. The CDR3 has 15 amino acids, counting the end cysteine and phenylalanine. Only the CDR3 part of the read is kept: 45 bases, read in frame from the first base.